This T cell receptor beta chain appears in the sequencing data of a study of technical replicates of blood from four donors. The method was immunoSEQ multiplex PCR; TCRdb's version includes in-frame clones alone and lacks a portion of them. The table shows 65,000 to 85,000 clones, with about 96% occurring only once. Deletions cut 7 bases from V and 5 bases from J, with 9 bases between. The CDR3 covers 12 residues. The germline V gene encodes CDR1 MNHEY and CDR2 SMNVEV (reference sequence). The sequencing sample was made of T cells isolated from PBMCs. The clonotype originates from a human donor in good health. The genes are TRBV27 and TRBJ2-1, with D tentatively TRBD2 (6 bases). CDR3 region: CASNGGNNEQFF. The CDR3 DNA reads TGTGCCAGCAATGGGGGGAACAATGAGCAGTTCTTC.